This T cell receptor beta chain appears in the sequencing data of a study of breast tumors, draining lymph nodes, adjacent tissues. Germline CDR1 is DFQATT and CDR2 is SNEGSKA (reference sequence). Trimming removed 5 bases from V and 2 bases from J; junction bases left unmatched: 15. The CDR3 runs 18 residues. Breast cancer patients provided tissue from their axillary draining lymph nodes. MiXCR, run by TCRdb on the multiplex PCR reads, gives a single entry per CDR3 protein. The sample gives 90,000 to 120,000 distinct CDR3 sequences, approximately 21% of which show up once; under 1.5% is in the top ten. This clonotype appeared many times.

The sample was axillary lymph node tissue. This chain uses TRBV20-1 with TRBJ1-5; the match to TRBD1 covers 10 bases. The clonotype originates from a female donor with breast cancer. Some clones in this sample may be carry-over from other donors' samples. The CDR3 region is CSASGTGDTMDGNQPQHF. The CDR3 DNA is TGCAGTGCTTCCGGGACAGGGGACACTATGGATGGCAATCAGCCCCAGCATTTT.